The 2 T cell receptor beta chains presented below share a single source sample, sequenced in a study of memory CD4+ T cells and cytomegalovirus serostatus. Single viable CD3+CD4+CD8-CD45RO+ cells were sorted as the memory CD4+ T cells. The protocol was immunoSEQ multiplex PCR, while the TCRdb copy is restricted to in-frame clones and leaves out a portion. In the table there are about 44,000 clones, 79% of which are singletons. The material sequenced was memory CD4+ T cells from blood. These receptors all stem from an adult in good health and CMV-seronegative.

CDR3 DNA: TGTGCCACCCGATCGACAGCGAAGAACACTGAAGCTTTCTTT. It translates to CATRSTAKNTEAFF. The J gene is TRBJ1-1, the V gene TRBV19; weak D call: TRBD1 (5 bases). The germline V gene has CDR1 LNHDA and CDR2 SQIVND (reference sequence). With 10 bases removed from V and 1 base from J, the gap between germline ends came to 16 bases. This CDR3 has 14 residues. Full variable domain (remainder filled in from reference TRBV19 and TRBJ1-1): DGGITQSPKYLFRKEGQNVTLSCEQNLNHDAMYWYRQDPGQGLRLIYYSQIVNDFQKGDIAEGYSVSREKKESFPLTVTSAQKNPTAFYLCATRSTAKNTEAFFGQGTRLTVV.

The chain combines TRBV5-5 with TRBJ2-7; TRBD2 agrees at 7 bases. V shed 1 base and J 3 bases; nucleotides not matched to a gene: 10. The CDR3 sequence is 16 residues long. CDR1 is SGHKS, CDR2 YYEKEE, per germline (reference sequence). CDR3 residues: CASSLYVLADLYEQYF. In DNA, the CDR3 is TGTGCCAGCAGCTTGTATGTGCTAGCGGACCTCTACGAGCAGTACTTC.